This T cell receptor beta chain is from a study of control samples from healthy donors and cancer patients. Only in-frame clones appear in the TCRdb table, and some are missing; sequencing was by immunoSEQ multiplex PCR. The table has fewer than 300,000 clones, over 75% seen once. V shed 4 bases and J shed 0 bases, with 16 bases lying between them. The CDR3 length is 16 residues. Germline values: CDR1 SGHRS, CDR2 YFSETQ. The V call is TRBV5-1, the J call TRBJ1-1; D unresolved. Sequenced: PBMCs. The sequence derives from a woman in her sixties or seventies with lung cancer. DNA for the CDR3: TGCGCCAGCAGCCAGGACCGAGCAAACCTGAACACTGAAGCTTTCTTT. As protein: CASSQDRANLNTEAFF.